A single sample is the source of the 22 T cell receptor beta chains below, sequenced in a study of T cell repertoires in ileal Crohn's disease. Sequencing was performed with immunoSEQ multiplex PCR; in TCRdb, only in-frame clones are kept and a portion is missing. In the table there are about 2,000 clones, 88% of which are singletons. The time point was: proximal margin of the surgical specimen (macroscopically non-inflamed). The sequenced sample consisted of ileal tissue. The receptor source for this set is an adult with Crohn's disease.

In its sample, this clone was seen a few times. The J gene is TRBJ2-6, the V gene TRBV5-1, with 7 bases aligning to TRBD1. Germline CDR1 SGHRS, CDR2 YFSETQ. The CDR3 loop spans 15 amino acids. With V trimmed by 4 bases and J by 2 bases, 3 bases remained unmatched. The CDR3 region has the DNA TGCGCCAGCAGCGTGAGGGGGCCTGGGGCCAACGTCCTGACTTTC. Its translation: CASSVRGPGANVLTF.

This sequence joins TRBV7-2 and TRBJ1-5; D unclear. The V end lost 0 bases, the J end lost 4 bases, and 10 bases lay between the germline ends. Germline V CDR1 and CDR2: SGHTA, FQGNSA. The CDR3 consists of 15 residues. The CDR3 nucleotides read TGTGCCAGCAGCTTAGCGTCCCAGAATAATCAGCCCCAGCATTTT. It translates to CASSLASQNNQPQHF.

The chain combines TRBV7-2 with TRBJ1-2; 9 nucleotides align to TRBD1. CDR1 and CDR2 (germline): SGHTA, FQGNSA. V trimming: 2 bases; J trimming: 2 bases; junction bases outside the gene matches: 3. The CDR3 runs to 15 residues. The CDR3 sequence: CASSLSGTGNYGYTF. As DNA, the CDR3 is TGTGCCAGCAGCTTATCCGGGACAGGGAACTATGGCTACACCTTC.

The rearrangement uses TRBV7-8 and TRBJ2-7; the D gene is possibly TRBD1 (6 bases). V lost 6 bases and J lost 7, with 19 bases in between. The germline V gene encodes CDR1 SGHVS and CDR2 FQNEAQ. The CDR3 extends over 14 amino acids. The CDR3 reads CASRPTGAGFEQYF. The CDR3 bases are TGTGCCAGCAGGCCGACAGGAGCCGGGTTTGAGCAGTACTTC.

This clone was detected once. The chain uses TRBV5-1 and TRBJ1-2; weak D call: TRBD1 (6 bases). The CDR3 consists of 14 residues. Trimming cost V 4 bases and J 0 bases, with 10 bases left between them. The germline V gene encodes CDR1 SGHRS and CDR2 YFSETQ. CDR3: CASSGRTANYGYTF. The CDR3 DNA follows: TGCGCCAGCAGCGGAAGGACAGCTAACTATGGCTACACCTTC.

The chain joins TRBV11-3 to TRBJ2-5; the match to TRBD1 covers 8 bases. V was clipped by 5 bases and J by 4 bases; unmatched bases: 12. CDR3 length: 16 residues. Per germline, CDR1 SGHNT and CDR2 YENEEA. The CDR3 DNA reads as TGTGCCAGCAGCCCTAGGATGACAGGGGAAGGAGAGACCCAGTACTTC. This translates into CASSPRMTGEGETQYF.

The rearrangement links TRBV11-2 to TRBJ1-2; 8 bases are a match to TRBD1. The CDR3 totals 13 residues. From germline, CDR1 is SGHAT and CDR2 FQNNGV. Trimming removed 2 bases from V and 7 bases from J; junction bases left unmatched: 3. The CDR3 DNA follows: TGTGCCAGCAGCTTAACCGACAGGGGTGGCTACACCTTC. The encoded protein is CASSLTDRGGYTF.

This chain uses TRBV30 with TRBJ2-3, with 8 bases lining up with TRBD1. Per the germline V gene, CDR1 is GTSNPN and CDR2 is SVGIG (reference sequence). J lost 5 bases, V lost 8 bases, and 6 bases had no gene match. CDR3 length: 12 amino acids. This CDR3 reads CAVDRDRDTQYF. The DNA for the CDR3 is TGTGCCGTGGACAGGGATAGAGATACGCAGTATTTT.

The chain is built from TRBV6-5 and TRBJ1-2, with 7 bases aligning to TRBD1. J lost 6 bases, V lost 10 bases, and 11 bases had no gene match. Germline CDR1 reads MNHEY; CDR2 reads SVGAGI. This CDR3 spans 13 amino acids. The CDR3 reads CANADRVYDGYTF. CDR3 nucleotides: TGTGCCAACGCCGACAGGGTGTATGATGGCTACACCTTC.

This clone was seen once. The chain links TRBV7-2 to TRBJ2-5, with D tentatively TRBD2 (5 bases). This CDR3 spans 18 amino acids. CDR1 and CDR2 (germline): SGHTA, FQGNSA. The V end was cut by 3 bases, the J end by 2 bases, with 22 bases between. The CDR3 loop reads CASSFSGAGTLIQETQYF. For the CDR3, the DNA is TGTGCCAGCAGCTTTTCGGGCGCGGGCACCCTAATACAAGAGACCCAGTACTTC.

This chain connects TRBV7-3 to TRBJ2-2; the match to TRBD1 covers 9 bases. Germline values: CDR1 SGHTA, CDR2 FQGTGA. The junction had 5 bases not matched to a gene; V was cut back by 8 bases and J by 4 bases. This CDR3 has 14 residues. CDR3 residues: CASRAQGATGELFF. CDR3 bases: TGTGCCAGCCGGGCACAGGGGGCCACCGGGGAGCTGTTTTTT.

The chain uses TRBV7-3 and TRBJ2-1, with 7 bases fitting TRBD2. The V gene end was trimmed by 4 bases and the J gene end by 7 bases; junction bases not matched to a gene: 13. The CDR3 is made up of 16 amino acids. Germline V CDR1 and CDR2: SGHTA, FQGTGA. CDR3 residues: CASSSTPRLAGNEQFF. The CDR3 nucleotides read TGTGCCAGCAGCTCCACGCCTCGACTAGCAGGGAATGAGCAGTTCTTC.

V gene TRBV19 combines with J gene TRBJ1-5; TRBD1 might be the D (6 bases). Germline assignment: CDR1 LNHDA and CDR2 SQIVND (reference sequence). Trimming shortened V by 7 bases and J by 5 bases, and 15 bases separated the two germline ends. The CDR3 spans 14 residues. CDR3 DNA: TGTGCCAGTACCTGGACAGCTCTGGATCAGCCCCAGCATTTT. Protein: CASTWTALDQPQHF.

The CDR3 is CASSNPTGAGELFF. CDR3 nucleotides: TGCGCCAGCAGCAACCCGACAGGGGCCGGGGAGCTGTTTTTT. The chain carries TRBV5-1 and TRBJ2-2, with 8 nucleotides matching TRBD1. V was clipped by 4 bases and J by 6 bases; unmatched bases: 5. The CDR3 runs 14 residues. CDR1 and CDR2 (germline): SGHRS, YFSETQ.

The chain recombines TRBV7-2 with TRBJ1-5, with a weak D call TRBD1 (6 bases). V lost 1 base, J lost 4 bases, and 8 bases lay in between. The CDR3 is 14 amino acids. Germline CDR1 and CDR2: SGHTA and FQGNSA. The CDR3: CASSLDRDNQPQHF. The CDR3 region has the DNA TGTGCCAGCAGCTTAGACAGGGATAATCAGCCCCAGCATTTT.

This clone was detected once. This CDR3 is CASSLSWDRNQPQHF. CDR3 sequence (DNA): TGTGCCAGCAGTTTATCGTGGGATCGCAATCAGCCCCAGCATTTT. The V call is TRBV27, the J call TRBJ1-5; D is ambiguous. V was pared by 0 bases and J by 2 bases, with 8 bases between. There are 15 residues in the CDR3. Germline V gene lookup returns CDR1 MNHEY and CDR2 SMNVEV (reference sequence).

The J gene is TRBJ2-1, the V gene TRBV2, with 7 nucleotides matching TRBD1. The CDR3 has 17 amino acids. Germline assignment: CDR1 SNHLY and CDR2 FYNNEI. V dropped 3 bases and J dropped 0; count of bases not matched to a gene: 8. The CDR3 is CASSDLYRGSSYNEQFF. Here the CDR3 DNA reads TGTGCCAGCAGTGATTTATACAGGGGAAGCTCCTACAATGAGCAGTTCTTC.

A remark on this clone: The junction departs from germline at one end; a sequencing error may be responsible. The genes are TRBV29-1 and TRBJ1-4; D remains ambiguous. The germline V gene encodes CDR1 SQVTM and CDR2 ANQGSEA. CDR3 length: 11 amino acids. Here the CDR3 DNA reads TGCAGCGTTGAAACTAGTGAAAAACTGTTTTTT. Translated, it gives CSVETSEKLFF.

This chain connects TRBV11-3 to TRBJ2-1; TRBD2 might be the D (6 bases). The germline gives CDR1 SGHNT, CDR2 YENEEA. The CDR3 spans 17 residues. V lost 0 bases, J lost 4 bases, and 16 bases lay in between. CDR3 DNA sequence: TGTGCCAGCAGCTTAGATTGGGGAGGATCTACTTACAATGAGCAGTTCTTC. Encoded protein: CASSLDWGGSTYNEQFF.

This chain connects TRBV19 to TRBJ1-3; no clear D. V was clipped by 11 bases and J by 0 bases, with 14 bases between them. The CDR3 runs to 14 residues. Germline loops: CDR1 LNHDA, CDR2 SQIVND (reference sequence). The CDR3 region is CACSGRSSGNTIYF. As DNA, the CDR3 is TGTGCCTGTTCAGGACGGTCCTCTGGAAACACCATATATTTT.

The chain joins TRBV7-9 to TRBJ1-1, with D possibly TRBD1 on 6 matching bases. CDR3 length: 13 amino acids. The V gene's germline CDR1 is SEHNR and CDR2 FQNEAQ (reference sequence). The V end lost 7 bases, the J end lost 4 bases, and 13 bases lay between the germline ends. The CDR3 region has the DNA TGTGCCAGCAACTCTGGGGGGCTCACTGAAGCTTTCTTT. Translated: CASNSGGLTEAFF.

The CDR3 nucleotides read TGTGCCAGCAGCTTAGTGCAGGGGGAAGCTTTCTTT. This encodes CASSLVQGEAFF. This chain joins TRBV7-6 and TRBJ1-1; tentative D call: TRBD1 (6 bases). The CDR3 extends over 12 amino acids. Germline V gives CDR1 SGHVS, CDR2 FNYEAQ. Trimming removed 1 base from V and 8 bases from J, with 8 bases in between.